A single sample gave rise to the 5 T cell receptor beta chains below, sequenced in a study of blood T cell repertoires in COVID-19. Produced via immunoSEQ multiplex PCR; TCRdb's table is partial and in-frame only. Found here are about 23,000 clones, 80% to 90% of them singletons; the top ten hold 15% to 20%. Sequences were obtained from peripheral blood. These receptors were taken from a human donor with acute or convalescent COVID-19. The donor label of this sample is uncertain.

This rearrangement joins TRBV19 to TRBJ1-1; 7 bases are a match to TRBD1. The CDR3 runs to 15 residues. The junction had 6 bases not matched to a gene; V was cut back by 4 bases and J by 1 base. Germline CDR1 is LNHDA and CDR2 is SQIVND (reference sequence). The CDR3 is CASSTRDRANTEAFF. DNA for the CDR3: TGTGCCAGTAGTACTCGCGACAGGGCGAACACTGAAGCTTTCTTT.

The chain employs TRBV30 and TRBJ1-5; 7 positions match TRBD1. Germline V gives CDR1 GTSNPN, CDR2 SVGIG (reference sequence). The ends lost 2 bases at V and 9 bases at J; junction bases unmatched: 7. The CDR3 is made up of 13 amino acids. In DNA form, the CDR3 reads TGTGCCTGGAGTACAGGACAGGTGGCGCCCCAGCATTTT. Translating it yields CAWSTGQVAPQHF.

The chain links TRBV11-2 to TRBJ1-1; weak D call: TRBD1 (5 bases). This CDR3 comprises 16 residues. Trimming left V 7 bases short and J 0 bases short, with 18 bases between. Germline values: CDR1 SGHAT, CDR2 FQNNGV. As DNA, the CDR3 is TGTGCCAGCACCCCCTCCCCCGGGACTCTGAACACTGAAGCTTTCTTT. Protein sequence: CASTPSPGTLNTEAFF.

This clone occurred once. The rearrangement joins TRBV27 to TRBJ2-3, with TRBD2 matching 9 bases. The germline V gene encodes CDR1 MNHEY and CDR2 SMNVEV (reference sequence). Trimming took 2 bases from V and 6 from J; bases not matched to a gene: 3. The CDR3 sequence is 14 residues long. This CDR3 reads CASSLVAGADTQYF. CDR3 DNA: TGTGCCAGCAGTTTAGTAGCGGGAGCGGATACGCAGTATTTT.

The J gene is TRBJ2-3, the V gene TRBV9; 8 bases fit TRBD2. Germline V CDR1 and CDR2: SGDLS, YYNGEE. The CDR3 is made up of 16 amino acids. V dropped 0 bases and J dropped 5; count of bases not matched to a gene: 8. The CDR3 protein is CASSVEAGAGLDTQYF. CDR3 nucleotide sequence: TGTGCCAGCAGCGTAGAAGCGGGAGCCGGCTTAGATACGCAGTATTTT.